Listed below are T cell receptor beta chains from one sample, sequenced in a study of neoadjuvant anti-PD-1 for oral cavity cancer. TCRdb's table, derived via immunoSEQ multiplex PCR, lists solely in-frame clones and lacks some. The top ten hold roughly 3.5% of the sample, which has about 72,000 clones, around four fifths seen once. Specimen: PBMCs, collected before nivolumab (anti-PD-1) treatment. These receptors were obtained from a person aged 35-79 years with oral cavity squamous cell carcinoma. Both conserved end residues are part of each CDR3. A D gene is named only where the DNA matches it firmly. Size is omitted from some rows. Given values are once, few, many or a class for expanded clones.

DNA	CDR3	size	V	J	D	length
TGTGCCAGCAGTGAAGGATTGGGGACAGCTCCGGATGAGCAGTTCTTC	CASSEGLGTAPDEQFF	NA	TRBV6-1	TRBJ2-1	TRBD1	16
TGTGCCACCAGCAGAGGGGGCGCCAATCAGCCCCAGCATTTT	CATSRGGANQPQHF	few	TRBV15	TRBJ1-5	NA	14
TGTGCCAGTGACCAGAGATTTAGCAATCAGCCCCAGCATTTT	CASDQRFSNQPQHF	NA	TRBV6-1	TRBJ1-5	NA	14
TGTGCCAGCAGTGAAGGACAGGGAAATGAAAAACTGTTTTTT	CASSEGQGNEKLFF	NA	TRBV6-1	TRBJ1-4	TRBD1	14
TGTGCCAGCAGTGGTTTGAGGGGGCGGCAGCCCCAGCATTTT	CASSGLRGRQPQHF	NA	TRBV2	TRBJ1-5	TRBD1	14
TGCGCCAGCAGCCCTGGAGGGGGGACCACTGAAGCTTTCTTT	CASSPGGGTTEAFF	NA	TRBV5-1	TRBJ1-1	NA	14
TGCAGCGTTGAAGCAGGGACTAGAATACTCGTCGATGAGCAGTTCTTC	CSVEAGTRILVDEQFF	NA	TRBV29-1	TRBJ2-1	TRBD2	16
TGTGCCAGTAGGACTAGCGGAGTCTCCTACGAGCAGTACTTC	CASRTSGVSYEQYF	NA	TRBV6-6	TRBJ2-7	TRBD2	14
TGCGCCAGCAGCCTCCGGGGGAAGACAGGGGGCGCGTCGAATGAGCAGTTCTTC	CASSLRGKTGGASNEQFF	NA	TRBV4-1	TRBJ2-1	TRBD1	18
TGTGCCAGCAGCGAGAATCAAGAGACCCAGTACTTC	CASSENQETQYF	NA	TRBV11-3	TRBJ2-5	NA	12
TGTGCCAGCAGCCATCAGAACACTGAAGCTTTCTTT	CASSHQNTEAFF	NA	TRBV7-9	TRBJ1-1	NA	12
TGTGCCAGCAGCTTAGACGGGACACTTGATACGCAGTATTTT	CASSLDGTLDTQYF	few	TRBV7-2	TRBJ2-3	NA	14
TGTGCCAGCAGCTTAGCGTCGAACTACAATGAGCAGTTCTTC	CASSLASNYNEQFF	NA	TRBV11-3	TRBJ2-1	NA	14
TGTGCCACCAGCAGAGATCTTGAGGGGACGAACACTGAAGCTTTCTTT	CATSRDLEGTNTEAFF	NA	TRBV15	TRBJ1-1	NA	16
TGTGCCAGCAGCTTGTTAGGGAAAACTAGCGGGAGTGAAGATACGCAGTATTTT	CASSLLGKTSGSEDTQYF	NA	TRBV5-6	TRBJ2-3	TRBD2	18
TGTGCCAGCGGACGGAGGGGGTCCGGAAACACCATATATTTT	CASGRRGSGNTIYF	few	TRBV6-6	TRBJ1-3	NA	14
TGTGCCAGCAGTGACAGGGTCTATGGCTACACCTTC	CASSDRVYGYTF	NA	TRBV6-5	TRBJ1-2	TRBD1	12
TGTGCCAGCAGCTTGGGGCGGCGAAATCAGCCCCAGCATTTT	CASSLGRRNQPQHF	NA	TRBV5-6	TRBJ1-5	NA	14
TGCGCCAGCAGCCAAGGTGAACACAATGAGCAGTTCTTC	CASSQGEHNEQFF	few	TRBV4-1	TRBJ2-1	NA	13
TGTGCCACCGGCCGGGACAATTTCTATGGCTACACCTTC	CATGRDNFYGYTF	NA	TRBV15	TRBJ1-2	NA	13
TGTGCCAGCAGCCTGGGACTAGCGCTCAGCACAGATACGCAGTATTTT	CASSLGLALSTDTQYF	NA	TRBV9	TRBJ2-3	TRBD2	16
TGTGCCAGCAGTATGACAAGCTGGGGAAACTATGGCTACACCTTC	CASSMTSWGNYGYTF	NA	TRBV6-1	TRBJ1-2	NA	15
TGTGCCAGCAGCCCCCTTGTGGGGAATGAGCAGTTCTTC	CASSPLVGNEQFF	NA	TRBV5-4	TRBJ2-1	NA	13
TGTGCCAGTATCCATGGGGACTCTGGGGCCAACGTCCTGACTTTC	CASIHGDSGANVLTF	NA	TRBV19	TRBJ2-6	NA	15
TGTGCCAGCAGCTCCCCGGACCTCACTAGAAGGACTGAAGCTTTCTTT	CASSSPDLTRRTEAFF	NA	TRBV9	TRBJ1-1	NA	16
TGCGCCAGCAGTGAGTACGGATACGAGACCCAGTACTTC	CASSEYGYETQYF	NA	TRBV10-1	TRBJ2-5	NA	13
TGCGCCAGCAGCTTGGGGGTAGCGGGAGGCGGCGAGCAGTACTTC	CASSLGVAGGGEQYF	NA	TRBV5-1	TRBJ2-7	TRBD2	15
TGTGCCAGCAGCGCCGACAGGGGAAGAGTCCGGGAGCAGTTCTTC	CASSADRGRVREQFF	NA	TRBV9	TRBJ2-1	TRBD1	15
TGCGCCAGCAGGATGAATGCAGCTAACTATGGCTACACCTTC	CASRMNAANYGYTF	NA	TRBV5-1	TRBJ1-2	NA	14
TGTGCCACCAGCAGAGCGGTAGCGGCCATATCCTACGAGCAGTACTTC	CATSRAVAAISYEQYF	NA	TRBV15	TRBJ2-7	NA	16
TGCGCCAGCAGCCTCCGCGGCGGGAGCGATGAGCAGTTCTTC	CASSLRGGSDEQFF	NA	TRBV5-1	TRBJ2-1	TRBD2	14